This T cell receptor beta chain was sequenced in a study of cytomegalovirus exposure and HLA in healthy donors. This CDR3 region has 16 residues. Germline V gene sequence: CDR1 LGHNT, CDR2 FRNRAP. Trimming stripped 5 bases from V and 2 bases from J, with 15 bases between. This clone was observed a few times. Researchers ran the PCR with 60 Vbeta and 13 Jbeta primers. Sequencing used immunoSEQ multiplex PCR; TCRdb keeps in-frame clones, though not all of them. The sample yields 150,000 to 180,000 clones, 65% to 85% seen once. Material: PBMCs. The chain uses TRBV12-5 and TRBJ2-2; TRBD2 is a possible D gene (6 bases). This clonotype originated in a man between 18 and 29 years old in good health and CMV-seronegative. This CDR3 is CASGIVSGNNTGELFF. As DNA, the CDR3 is TGTGCTAGTGGTATCGTTAGCGGTAATAACACCGGGGAGCTGTTTTTT.